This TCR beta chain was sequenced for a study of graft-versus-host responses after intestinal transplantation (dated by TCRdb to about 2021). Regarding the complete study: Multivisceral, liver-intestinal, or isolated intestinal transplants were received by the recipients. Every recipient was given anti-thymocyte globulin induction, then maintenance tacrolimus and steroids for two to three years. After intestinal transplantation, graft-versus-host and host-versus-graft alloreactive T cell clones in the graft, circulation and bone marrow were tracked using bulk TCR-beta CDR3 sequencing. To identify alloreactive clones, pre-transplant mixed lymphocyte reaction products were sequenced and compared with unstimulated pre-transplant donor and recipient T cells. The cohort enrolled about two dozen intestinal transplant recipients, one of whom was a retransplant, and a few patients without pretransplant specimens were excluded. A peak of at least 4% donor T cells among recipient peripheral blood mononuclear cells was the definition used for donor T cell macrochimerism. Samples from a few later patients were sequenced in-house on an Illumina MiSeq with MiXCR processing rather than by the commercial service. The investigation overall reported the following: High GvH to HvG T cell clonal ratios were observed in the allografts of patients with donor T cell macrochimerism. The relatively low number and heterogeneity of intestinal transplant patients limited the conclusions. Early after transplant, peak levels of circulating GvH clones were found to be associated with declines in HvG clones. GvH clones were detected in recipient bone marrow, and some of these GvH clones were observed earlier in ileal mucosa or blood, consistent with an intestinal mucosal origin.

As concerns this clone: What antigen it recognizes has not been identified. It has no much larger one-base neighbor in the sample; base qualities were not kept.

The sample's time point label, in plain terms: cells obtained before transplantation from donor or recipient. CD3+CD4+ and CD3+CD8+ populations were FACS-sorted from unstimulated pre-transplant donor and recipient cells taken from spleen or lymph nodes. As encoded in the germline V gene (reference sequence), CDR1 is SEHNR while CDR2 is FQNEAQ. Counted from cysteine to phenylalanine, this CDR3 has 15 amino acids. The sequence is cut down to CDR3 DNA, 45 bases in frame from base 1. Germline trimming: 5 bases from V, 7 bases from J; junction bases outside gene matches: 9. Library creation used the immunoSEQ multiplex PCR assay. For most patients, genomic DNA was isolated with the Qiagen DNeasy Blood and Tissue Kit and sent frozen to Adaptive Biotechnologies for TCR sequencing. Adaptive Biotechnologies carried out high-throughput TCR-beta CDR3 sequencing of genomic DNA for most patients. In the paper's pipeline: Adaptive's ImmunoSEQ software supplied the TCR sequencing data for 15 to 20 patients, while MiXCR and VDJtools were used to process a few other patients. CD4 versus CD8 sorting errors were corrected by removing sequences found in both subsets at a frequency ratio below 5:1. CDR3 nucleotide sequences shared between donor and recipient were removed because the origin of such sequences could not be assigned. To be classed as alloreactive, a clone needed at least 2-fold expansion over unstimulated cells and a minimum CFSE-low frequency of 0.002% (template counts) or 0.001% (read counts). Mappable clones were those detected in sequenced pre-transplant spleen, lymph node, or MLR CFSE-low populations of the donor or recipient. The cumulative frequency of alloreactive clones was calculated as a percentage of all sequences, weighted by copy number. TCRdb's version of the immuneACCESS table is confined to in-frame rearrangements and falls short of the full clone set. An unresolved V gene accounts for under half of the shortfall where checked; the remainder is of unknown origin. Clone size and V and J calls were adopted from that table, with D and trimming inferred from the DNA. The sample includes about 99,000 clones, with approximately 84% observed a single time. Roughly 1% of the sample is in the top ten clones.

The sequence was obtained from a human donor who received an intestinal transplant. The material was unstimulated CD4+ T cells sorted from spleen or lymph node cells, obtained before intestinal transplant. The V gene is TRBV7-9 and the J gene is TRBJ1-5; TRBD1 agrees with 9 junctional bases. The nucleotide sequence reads TGTGCCAGCAGCCGGACAGGGGACGGATCGCAGCCCCAGCATTTT. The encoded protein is CASSRTGDGSQPQHF.